The 15 T cell receptor beta chains below all came from one sample that was sequenced in a study of blood T cell repertoires in COVID-19. Produced via immunoSEQ multiplex PCR; TCRdb's table is partial and in-frame only. The data hold 300,000 to 400,000 clones, with roughly 89% observed a single time. What was sequenced was peripheral blood. Receptors originate from a young woman who had recovered from COVID-19.

The chain combines TRBV9 with TRBJ1-1; TRBD1 is a possible D gene (5 bases). Trimming took 0 bases from V and 1 from J, leaving 10 bases between them. From germline, CDR1 is SGDLS and CDR2 YYNGEE. The CDR3 is 15 residues long. In DNA form, the CDR3 reads TGTGCCAGCAGCGTAGGGGGCACGGAGAACACTGAAGCTTTCTTT. As protein: CASSVGGTENTEAFF.

This chain links TRBV21-1 with TRBJ2-7; TRBD2 is the table's D call and was not checked against the DNA. TRBV21-1 is noted as a pseudogene. This CDR3 is built from 11 residues. The CDR3 sequence is CASPAQRGQYV. In DNA, the CDR3 is TGTGCCAGCCCAGCCCAGCGTGGGCAGTACGTC.

The chain is built from TRBV19 and TRBJ2-5; TRBD2 agrees at 13 bases. Trimming took 5 bases from V and 4 from J; bases not matched to a gene: 7. Germline lookup yields CDR1 LNHDA and CDR2 SQIVND (reference sequence). The CDR3 covers 16 residues. DNA for the CDR3: TGTGCCAGTAGTCCCGGACTAGCGGGAGTCCGAGAGACCCAGTACTTC. This sequence encodes CASSPGLAGVRETQYF.

This clone was seen just once. This chain uses TRBV5-3 with TRBJ2-1, with D perhaps TRBD2 (6 bases). TRBV5-3 qualifies as an ORF whose function is uncertain. Between the trimmed V and J ends, which lost 1 base and 0 bases, there was a span of 11 bases. The CDR3 has 16 amino acids. The DNA of the CDR3 is TGTGCCAGAAGCTTGAAAAGACTAGGCTCCTACAATGAGCAGTTCTTC. This encodes CARSLKRLGSYNEQFF.

V gene TRBV30 combines with J gene TRBJ1-1, with TRBD1 as a possible D gene (6 bases). The CDR3 is made up of 14 amino acids. Per germline, CDR1 GTSNPN and CDR2 SVGIG (reference sequence). Trimming took off 2 bases at V and 2 bases at J, with 12 bases between the two ends. CDR3 in amino acids: CAWSLTGSNTEAFF. Written as DNA, the CDR3 is TGTGCCTGGAGTCTAACAGGGTCCAACACTGAAGCTTTCTTT. Together with reference TRBV30 and TRBJ1-1, the CDR3 gives the full variable domain: SQTIHQWPATLVQPVGSPLSLECTVEGTSNPNLYWYRQAAGRGLQLLFYSVGIGQISSEVPQNLSASRPQDRQFILSSKKLLLSDSGFYLCAWSLTGSNTEAFFGQGTRLTVV.

This chain joins TRBV18 and TRBJ1-2; D perhaps matches TRBD1 (6 bases). V lost 3 bases, J lost 4 bases, and 18 bases lay in between. The germline CDR1 and CDR2 sequences are KGHSH and LQKENI. The CDR3 is made up of 16 amino acids. CDR3 loop: CASSPGARGAVYGYTF. In DNA form, the CDR3 reads TGTGCCAGCTCACCTGGGGCCCGGGGGGCTGTCTATGGCTACACCTTC.

V gene TRBV6-6 combines with J gene TRBJ2-3; D not certain. The CDR3 spans 14 residues. Germline V gene lookup returns CDR1 MNHNY and CDR2 SVGAGI (reference sequence). V was shortened by 2 bases and J by 3 bases, with 9 bases between the two germline ends. CDR3 bases: TGTGCCAGCAGTTACCTCTTTCCTACAGATACGCAGTATTTT. Its protein product is CASSYLFPTDTQYF.

V usage is TRBV5-6 and J usage is TRBJ2-2; tentative D call: TRBD2 (6 bases). This CDR3 is built from 15 residues. Germline loops: CDR1 SGHDT, CDR2 YYEEEE. Trimming took off 4 bases at V and 1 base at J, with 11 bases between the two ends. Written as DNA, the CDR3 is TGTGCCAGCAGCCGCAAGGGACTGAACACCGGGGAGCTGTTTTTT. Its protein product is CASSRKGLNTGELFF.

The V and J genes are TRBV29-1 and TRBJ1-2; D is ambiguous. V shed 7 bases and J shed 8 bases, with 20 bases lying between them. In germline, CDR1 is SQVTM, CDR2 ANQGSEA. This CDR3 region has 13 residues. CDR3 loop: CSAPVDGTGGYTF. In DNA, the CDR3 is TGCAGCGCCCCGGTGGACGGTACGGGGGGCTACACCTTC.

The rearrangement joins TRBV28 to TRBJ1-6; 7 bases map to TRBD1. The germline V gene has CDR1 MDHEN and CDR2 SYDVKM. The CDR3 length is 15 residues. Trimming at V came to 6 bases and at J to 8 bases, leaving 10 bases not matched to a gene. In DNA form, the CDR3 reads TGTGCCAGCAGGGTTGACAGGGTGAGGGATTCACCCCTCCACTTT. This gives the protein CASRVDRVRDSPLHF.

The chain combines TRBV3-1 (or the pseudogene TRBV3-2) with TRBJ2-1; tentatively, D is TRBD2 (5 bases). The germline V and J ends were trimmed by 2 bases and 3 bases, with 11 bases remaining between them. Germline V gives CDR1 LGHDT, CDR2 YNNKEL (reference sequence). The CDR3 has 15 residues. CDR3 residues: CASSQFRTFYNEQFF. The DNA of the CDR3 is TGTGCCAGCAGCCAATTTAGGACTTTCTACAATGAGCAGTTCTTC.

The V call is TRBV7-2, the J call TRBJ1-1; no firm D call. The length of the CDR3 is 13 residues. Trimming stripped 5 bases from V and 11 bases from J, with 18 bases between. Germline loops: CDR1 SGHTA, CDR2 FQGNSA. The CDR3 region is CASSPMAGAPAFF. The CDR3 DNA reads as TGTGCCAGCAGCCCCATGGCGGGAGCCCCTGCTTTCTTT.

This clone was picked up one time. One end of the junction does not line up with germline, which may come from a read error. The V and J genes are TRBV5-6 and TRBJ1-3; D is ambiguous. CDR1 and CDR2 from the germline V gene are SGHDT and YYEEEE. This CDR3 comprises 11 residues. The CDR3 spells CASTSRGPLDF. CDR3 nucleotides: TGTGCCAGCACCTCCCGCGGTCCACTCGATTTT.

The chain couples TRBV9 to TRBJ1-3; D is ambiguous. Germline-derived CDR1 and CDR2 are SGDLS and YYNGEE. This CDR3 has 12 residues. V shed 4 bases and J shed 1 base, with 3 bases lying between them. The CDR3 here is CASSQSGNTIYF. CDR3 bases: TGTGCCAGCAGCCAGTCTGGAAACACCATATATTTT.

This chain uses TRBV4-2 with TRBJ2-5; 9 bases match TRBD2. CDR1 and CDR2 from the germline V gene are LGHNA and YNFKEQ. CDR3 length: 16 residues. The trim removed 4 bases at V and 3 bases at J, leaving 9 bases unmatched. The CDR3 DNA sequence: TGTGCCAGCAGCCTAAAGTTAGCGGGAGTGGAAGAGACCCAGTACTTC. Protein product: CASSLKLAGVEETQYF.